Sequencing of this TCR beta chain was carried out in a study of molecular identifiers for immune sequencing clone quantification (dated by TCRdb to the late 2010s). At the level of the whole study: In a replicate experiment, RNA from around 18,000 or 91,000 naive CD8 T cells was split into five aliquots, four of which were sequenced. This methods study benchmarked molecular-identifier clustering-based TCR repertoire sequencing (MIDCIRS) and TCR RNA copy counting, using CD8 T cells to do so.

Libraries of naive CD8 T cells were built from anywhere between roughly 19,000 and 1,000,000 sorted cells, with 10%, 30% or 50% of the purified RNA used. On a BD FACSAria II, naive CD8 T cells were FACS-sorted as CD8+CD4-CCR7+CD45RA+ and collected into RLT Plus buffer. To test detection sensitivity, Jurkat RNA equal to 9 to 10 TCR copies was added to samples of about 19,000-1,100,000 naive CD8 T cells. Enrichment of CD8 T cells was performed with RosetteSep CD8+ T Cell Enrichment Cocktail and Ficoll-Paque, after which ACK red cell lysis was carried out. CDR1 SQVTM and CDR2 ANQGSEA are derived from the germline V gene. CDR3 length: 15 amino acids, cysteine to phenylalanine. The only DNA kept is the CDR3, 45 bases in frame from the first base. Unmatched junction bases come to 7, with V trimmed by 7 bases and J by 5 bases. This clonotype has just a few counts. Its recognized antigen is unknown. The record has no base qualities; no much larger clone is one base away.

Receptors were amplified or captured by PCR. Sequencing was performed on a NextSeq 500. Preparation of bulk TCR libraries followed a previously described approach, with the TCR primers listed in Table S5. The Qiagen AllPrep DNA/RNA kit was used to purify total RNA. Reads from multiple sequencing runs of the same library were pooled before analysis. As for the authors' bioinformatics: Reads were retained only if the reads had an exact TCR constant sequence, and the retained reads were trimmed to 150 nt and grouped according to their 12-nt molecular barcodes. Reads inside each barcode group were sub-clustered using a 15% Levenshtein threshold, and a quality-weighted consensus sequence was constructed for each RNA molecule. Non-functional sequences were discarded, and so were lower-count sequences lying one edit away from another sequence. On the basis of fitting two negative binomial distributions, barcode sub-clusters with fewer than 20% of the maximum read count were discarded. TCRdb reran the public reads through fastp at Q25 and MiXCR, keeping productive beta chains. CDR3 protein duplicates are merged, each entry listing the most common genes and DNA. TCRdb's processing, not the authors' own work, is the source of the V and J calls. In this sample the table shows approximately 320,000 distinct CDR3 sequences, roughly 24% of which occur a single time. The ten largest account for 0.65% to 0.75% of the sample.

Overall study outcomes, separate from this receptor: Spiked-in Jurkat TCR RNA (approximately 10 copies' worth), which is not part of the donor repertoire, was contained in the naive libraries. The sizes of highly expanded clones could end up underestimated when identical TCR molecules share a barcode. About 2.9 recovered TCR RNA copies per cell were obtained by modeling, versus about 9 by digital PCR, implying a capture efficiency of roughly 32%. When barcode sub-clustering was left out, chimeric consensus sequences inflated TCR diversity, with chimeras reaching as high as 47%. Spiked-in Jurkat TCR RNA equivalent to a single cell was reported to be detectable even among 800,000 to 1,000,000 naive CD8 T cells. In CMV-specific effector cells, clones with more than 20 RNA copies accounted for over 98% of molecules, whereas in naive cells such clones accounted for under 1%.

The chain is made from TRBV29-1 and TRBJ2-5; TRBD2 lines up with 16 middle nucleotides. This TCR derives from a human donor in good health. Some libraries in this study had Jurkat cell RNA spiked in. The sequenced material came from naive CD8+ T cells from blood, with Jurkat cell RNA spiked in. What the cell subset or site label conveys for this sample: FACS-sorted CD8+CD4-CCR7+CD45RA+ naive T cells. The CDR3 sequence is CSGRGLAGGGETQYF. DNA sequence: TGCAGCGGAAGGGGACTAGCGGGAGGGGGTGAGACCCAGTACTTC.